These 10 T cell receptor beta chains originate from one sample sequenced in a study of cytotoxic CD8 clonotypes in ibrutinib-treated CLL (TCRdb year 2021). The protocol used for the library was the immunoSEQ multiplex PCR assay. The table was pulled from immuneACCESS by TCRdb, which kept in-frame rearrangements only. Such tables lose some clones; where checked, under half of the loss comes from unresolved V genes, and the rest has no known cause. This sample lists about 310,000 clones; about 80% were detected once. The ten most abundant clones make up 5.5% to 8% of the sample. Sequencing used PBMCs, obtained before ibrutinib treatment. Every receptor here comes from a human donor with chronic lymphocytic leukemia.

The V and J genes are TRBV20-1 and TRBJ1-2; maybe TRBD1 (5 bases). The V gene lost 1 base and the J gene lost 5 bases, with 5 bases spanning the gap. Germline values: CDR1 DFQATT, CDR2 SNEGSKA (reference sequence). The CDR3 is 11 amino acids. The CDR3 protein is CSARAGYGYTF. The CDR3 nucleotides are TGCAGTGCTAGAGCAGGGTATGGCTACACCTTC.

This sequence joins TRBV4-3 and TRBJ2-1; TRBD2 matches 10 bases. Losses at the gene ends were 0 bases for V and 1 base for J; bases not matched to a gene: 6. Per germline, CDR1 LGHNA and CDR2 YSLEER. The CDR3 has 18 amino acids. The CDR3 DNA reads as TGCGCCAGCAGCCAAGAGGCGACTAGCGGGTTATCCTACAATGAGCAGTTCTTC. This encodes CASSQEATSGLSYNEQFF.

This clone has just a few counts. An end of the junction differs from the germline gene, which may be a read error. The chain joins TRBV7-7 to TRBJ2-2; D ambiguous. The CDR3 totals 12 residues. Germline V gene lookup returns CDR1 SSHAT and CDR2 FNYEAQ (reference sequence). As DNA, the CDR3 is TGTGCTAGCAGCCCCTCCACCGGGGAGCTGTTTTTT. Protein: CASSPSTGELFF.

The rearrangement uses TRBV4-3 and TRBJ2-3; unclear D gene. This CDR3 has 14 amino acids. CDR1 is LGHNA, CDR2 YSLEER, per germline. V was clipped by 2 bases and J by 3 bases, with 9 bases between them. The CDR3 region has the DNA TGCGCCAGCAGCCAACTCGTGGGAACAGATACGCAGTATTTT. It yields the protein CASSQLVGTDTQYF.

This chain connects TRBV4-1 to TRBJ1-1; D possibly corresponds to TRBD1 (5 bases). CDR3 length equals 13 residues. The ends were cut back, 0 bases at V and 10 bases at J, with 12 bases in the middle. Germline V lookup: CDR1 MGHRA, CDR2 YSYEKL. The CDR3 DNA follows: TGCGCCAGCAGCCAAGAGGGGGAGGCAGGAGCTTTCTTT. Protein product: CASSQEGEAGAFF.

DNA for the CDR3: TGTGCCAGCAGTTACGGGCCCTTTCAGGTGAACACTGAAGCTTTCTTT. This codes for CASSYGPFQVNTEAFF. This rearrangement joins TRBV6-6 to TRBJ1-1; D remains ambiguous. The germline V and J ends were trimmed by 2 bases and 0 bases, with 13 bases remaining between them. Germline-derived CDR1 and CDR2 are MNHNY and SVGAGI (reference sequence). The CDR3 length is 16 residues.

The chain couples TRBV28 to TRBJ1-1, with D possibly being TRBD1 (5 bases). Germline V gene data show CDR1 as MDHEN and CDR2 as SYDVKM. V lost 7 bases, J lost 1 base, and 10 bases lay in between. The CDR3 is 13 amino acids. The CDR3 bases are TGTGCCAGCACCTGGGGGGGGAACACTGAAGCTTTCTTT. It encodes CASTWGGNTEAFF.

The chain employs TRBV4-1 and TRBJ2-7, with TRBD2 as a possible D gene (5 bases). Trimming left V 1 base short and J 2 bases short, with 15 bases between. The CDR3 totals 16 residues. The germline CDR1 and CDR2 sequences are MGHRA and YSYEKL. The CDR3 loop reads CASSQAGAGHPYEQYF. In DNA, the CDR3 is TGCGCCAGCAGCCAAGCCGGTGCGGGTCATCCCTACGAGCAGTACTTC.

V usage is TRBV5-1 and J usage is TRBJ1-1; 7 bases map to TRBD1. Trimming took 4 bases from V and 5 from J; bases not matched to a gene: 11. The CDR3 consists of 15 residues. In germline, CDR1 is SGHRS, CDR2 YFSETQ. DNA of the CDR3: TGCGCCAGCAGCGTGACGACAGGGATAAAAACTGAAGCTTTCTTT. This codes for CASSVTTGIKTEAFF.

The CDR3 is CASSVRTNYGYTF. The CDR3 coding sequence is TGTGCCAGCAGTGTCCGGACTAACTATGGCTACACCTTC. The V call is TRBV28, the J call TRBJ1-2, with unresolved D. The CDR3 consists of 13 residues. Trimming removed 5 bases at V and 0 bases at J, with 7 bases between. CDR1 and CDR2 (germline): MDHEN, SYDVKM.